Below are 18 T cell receptor beta chains sequenced from a single sample in a study of cytomegalovirus exposure and HLA in healthy donors (dated by TCRdb to about 2017). Library creation used the immunoSEQ multiplex PCR assay. The multiplex PCR relied on a mix of 60 forward primers for TCR Vbeta segments and 13 reverse primers for TCR Jbeta segments. As stored in TCRdb, this immuneACCESS dataset retains in-frame rearrangements with V and J assigned. A fraction of the clones does not appear; measured against another copy, unresolved V genes explain less than half of the discrepancy, and the remainder lacks a known reason. This sample is represented by some 250,000 clones; over 80% of them were singletons. The ten largest clones take up 5.4% of the sample. Sequenced material: PBMCs. These receptors all come from a woman in her 40s in good health and CMV-seropositive.

The genes are TRBV28 and TRBJ2-2, with 9 nucleotides matching TRBD2. J lost 7 bases, V lost 1 base, and 10 bases had no gene match. There are 17 residues in the CDR3. CDR1 is MDHEN and CDR2 is SYDVKM in the germline V gene. CDR3 loop: CASSLSSGRPSGGELFF. In DNA form, the CDR3 reads TGTGCCAGCAGTTTATCAAGCGGGAGGCCTTCTGGCGGGGAGCTGTTTTTT.

The CDR3 region has the DNA TGTGCCAGCAGTGAACATATAGTCCGTAATGCTTTCTTT. This translates into CASSEHIVRNAFF. This chain joins TRBV6-1 and TRBJ1-1, with D uncertain. V was trimmed by 2 bases and J by 11 bases, leaving 15 bases between them. Germline V lookup: CDR1 MNHNS, CDR2 SASEGT. CDR3 length equals 13 residues.

The V call is TRBV5-4, the J call TRBJ2-7, with 10 nucleotides matching TRBD1. Germline V gives CDR1 SGHNT, CDR2 YYREEE (reference sequence). The CDR3 has 14 residues. Trimming removed 4 bases from V and 3 bases from J; junction bases left unmatched: 4. The CDR3, as DNA: TGTGCCAGCAGCACAGGGACAGGGGTCTACGAGCAGTACTTC. It translates to CASSTGTGVYEQYF.

The chain uses TRBV30 and TRBJ2-7; 7 bases map to TRBD1. The V segment lost 6 bases and the J segment 2 bases; nucleotides outside the gene matches: 10. Germline V gives CDR1 GTSNPN, CDR2 SVGIG (reference sequence). The CDR3 contains 14 residues. The CDR3 here is CACTKTGMTYEQYF. DNA for the CDR3: TGTGCCTGCACAAAGACAGGGATGACCTACGAGCAGTACTTC.

The rearrangement joins TRBV10-2 to TRBJ2-5; 11 bases agree with TRBD2. The germline V gene has CDR1 WSHSY and CDR2 SAAADI. Unmatched junction bases numbered 8, after V lost 9 bases and J lost 2 bases. The length of the CDR3 is 15 residues. The CDR3 coding sequence is TGCGCCAGTAGACTAGCGGGGAAACTGCAAGAGACCCAGTACTTC. Translation: CASRLAGKLQETQYF.

This clone was found a few times. CDR3 amino acids: CASSSQGAAETQYF. The CDR3 bases are TGTGCCAGCAGCTCACAGGGGGCTGCTGAGACCCAGTACTTC. The chain recombines TRBV7-2 with TRBJ2-5; 9 bases match TRBD1. The germline V gene has CDR1 SGHTA and CDR2 FQGNSA. CDR3 length: 14 amino acids. After removal of 4 bases from V and 5 bases from J, the junction contained 5 bases not matched to a gene.

The chain recombines TRBV5-1 with TRBJ2-1, with 9 bases fitting TRBD2. The V segment lost 0 bases and the J segment 8 bases; nucleotides outside the gene matches: 9. There are 16 residues in the CDR3. In germline, CDR1 is SGHRS, CDR2 YFSETQ. The CDR3 spells CASSLDSGSAGDEQFF. The DNA for the CDR3 is TGCGCCAGCAGCTTGGATAGCGGGAGCGCCGGAGATGAGCAGTTCTTC.

This chain connects TRBV14 to TRBJ2-7; a possible D gene is TRBD1 (7 bases). Per germline, CDR1 SGHDN and CDR2 FVKESK. V lost 8 bases and J 5 bases, leaving 13 bases between the germline ends. The CDR3 length is 12 residues. CDR3 sequence: CASGPGGHEQYF. In DNA, the CDR3 is TGTGCCAGCGGGCCAGGGGGGCACGAGCAGTACTTC.

This clone has just one count. The V call is TRBV30, the J call TRBJ2-3; 11 bases fit TRBD2. Looked up from germline, CDR1 is GTSNPN and CDR2 is SVGIG (reference sequence). V lost 3 bases, J lost 5 bases, and 13 bases stayed unmatched. The CDR3 sequence is 17 residues long. CDR3 loop: CAWSLWGSGRAGDTQYF. In DNA form, the CDR3 reads TGTGCCTGGAGCCTCTGGGGTAGCGGGAGGGCCGGAGATACGCAGTATTTT.

This clone was counted only a few times. The same CDR3 also results from other DNA sequences found in this sample. The rearrangement links TRBV6-1 to TRBJ1-1, with D possibly being TRBD1 (5 bases). The germline V gene encodes CDR1 MNHNS and CDR2 SASEGT. The V gene lost 4 bases and the J gene lost 0 bases, with 6 bases spanning the gap. The CDR3 consists of 13 residues. The CDR3, as DNA: TGTGCCAGCAGTGTGGGGCTGAACACTGAAGCTTTCTTT. Its translation: CASSVGLNTEAFF.

This chain connects TRBV5-4 to TRBJ1-2; D gene unclear. V was trimmed by 0 bases and J by 2 bases, leaving 17 bases between them. The germline CDR1 and CDR2 sequences are SGHNT and YYREEE (reference sequence). This CDR3 contains 17 residues. As DNA, the CDR3 is TGTGCCAGCAGCTTGGACCTGAGGAGGGAAGGGAACTATGGCTACACCTTC. Translation gives CASSLDLRREGNYGYTF.

This rearrangement joins TRBV5-1 to TRBJ2-2, with D unclear. Looked up from germline, CDR1 is SGHRS and CDR2 is YFSETQ. This CDR3 has 14 residues. The V and J ends lost 3 bases and 0 bases respectively, with 6 bases between them. CDR3 in DNA: TGCGCCAGCAGCTCAACTTCGAACACCGGGGAGCTGTTTTTT. Residues: CASSSTSNTGELFF.

The CDR3 nucleotides are TGTGCCAGCAGTGAATGGGAGACACAAGAGACCCAGTACTTC. This codes for CASSEWETQETQYF. V and J are TRBV25-1 and TRBJ2-5; D might be TRBD2 (5 bases). Trimming pared 1 base from V and 2 bases from J, leaving 8 bases between. This CDR3 has 14 amino acids. Germline CDR1 MGHDK, CDR2 SYGVNS.

The chain is built from TRBV10-3 and TRBJ1-1, with 9 positions matching TRBD1. The CDR3 totals 15 residues. Germline V gene lookup returns CDR1 ENHRY and CDR2 SYGVKD. The J segment lost 3 bases and the V segment lost 9 bases, leaving 11 bases of the junction unmatched. The DNA for the CDR3 is TGTGCCATAAATTCCGGACAGGGGTTGGACACTGAAGCTTTCTTT. Amino acid sequence: CAINSGQGLDTEAFF.

The chain has TRBV7-9 and TRBJ1-4; the D gene is possibly TRBD1 (5 bases). The CDR3 runs 14 residues. In germline, CDR1 is SEHNR, CDR2 FQNEAQ (reference sequence). Trimming removed 3 bases at V and 8 bases at J, with 13 bases between. The DNA of the CDR3 is TGTGCCAGCAGCTTTGAAGGGGCGGTGGAAAAACTGTTTTTT. This encodes CASSFEGAVEKLFF.

This sequence joins TRBV10-3 and TRBJ1-1, with D possibly TRBD1 on 6 matching bases. Trimming stripped 11 bases from V and 3 bases from J, with 13 bases between. Germline V gives CDR1 ENHRY, CDR2 SYGVKD. This CDR3 region has 12 residues. The CDR3 loop reads CASRYRDTEAFF. The CDR3 region has the DNA TGTGCCTCCCGTTACAGGGACACTGAAGCTTTCTTT.

The chain has TRBV14 and TRBJ1-1, with D possibly matching TRBD1 (5 bases). Germline V gene lookup returns CDR1 SGHDN and CDR2 FVKESK. The CDR3 covers 13 residues. Trimming shortened V by 1 base and J by 6 bases, and 9 bases separated the two germline ends. The CDR3 region has the DNA TGTGCCAGCAGCCAAGCCGGAGGGGCTGAAGCTTTCTTT. Residues: CASSQAGGAEAFF.

The rearrangement joins TRBV2 to TRBJ2-3; 7 bases are shared with TRBD2. This CDR3 region has 15 residues. Germline V CDR1 and CDR2: SNHLY, FYNNEI. Trimming removed 7 bases from V and 0 bases from J; junction bases left unmatched: 7. CDR3 sequence reads: CASTQTSLSTDTQYF. The DNA for the CDR3 is TGTGCCAGCACCCAGACTAGCTTGAGCACAGATACGCAGTATTTT.